This T cell receptor beta chain came from a study of OX40 agonist ivuxolimab in advanced cancers. About the research overall: Participants averaged approximately 60 years of age (range about 23 to 79) and were approximately 81% male.

Method: immunoSEQ multiplex PCR; TCRdb's copy keeps in-frame clones and lacks some. The sample lists 40,000 or so clones, around 87% occurring once. The receptor was isolated from an adult with an advanced solid tumor such as melanoma, head and neck, liver or kidney cancer. The specimen was CD4+ or CD8+ T cells sorted from blood, collected in a trial of the OX40 agonist ivuxolimab.

CDR3 sequence (DNA): TGTGCCAGCAGCTTCGGGACAGGGACAGATACGCAGTATTTT. It specifies CASSFGTGTDTQYF. V is TRBV5-8 and J is TRBJ2-3, with 9 bases fitting TRBD1. The CDR3 spans 14 residues. V shed 2 bases and J 3 bases; nucleotides not matched to a gene: 1. The germline V gene has CDR1 SGHTS and CDR2 YDEGEE.